This T cell receptor beta chain emerged from a study of blood T cell repertoires in COVID-19. Original data processing: It was from reference gene primer amplification that nucleated cell counts were estimated. The data were produced by immunoSEQ multiplex PCR, yet TCRdb's version contains in-frame clones alone and is incomplete. The V and J calls and clone size were taken over from that table, and D and trimming were inferred from the DNA. The sample lists fewer than 400,000 clones, approximately 87% occurring once. Specimen: PBMCs or T cells enriched from blood (not recorded which). The TCR sequence derives from a woman between 50 and 59 years old who had recovered from COVID-19.

The CDR3 bases are TGCGCCAGCAGCTTGGACGGTACGAACACCGGGGAGCTGTTTTTT. It encodes CASSLDGTNTGELFF. V gene TRBV5-1 combines with J gene TRBJ2-2; D not resolved. CDR3 length equals 15 residues. With 0 bases removed from V and 0 bases from J, the gap between germline ends came to 6 bases. CDR1 SGHRS and CDR2 YFSETQ come from the germline V gene.